The present T cell receptor (beta chain) was sequenced within a study of shared clonotypes between healthy human individuals (dated by TCRdb to 2018 to 2021). Describing the broader study: Three men and two women, aged 18 to 49 years, made up the cohort. Between about 0.85 and 9.5 billion PBMCs per donor were obtained by leukapheresis. The study deeply sequenced blood TCR repertoires of five healthy adults to estimate repertoire size and the extent of clonotype sharing between individuals. To increase sequencing depth and limit assay-specific biases, TCR repertoire library preparation and sequencing were carried out by different laboratories using diverse techniques. For each donor, three plates each were used for CD4 naive and CD4 memory, two plates were used for CD8 naive, and one plate was used for CD8 memory. General conclusions and limits of the study: Clonotypes shared by all four sorted-subset donors showed higher generation probabilities than non-shared clonotypes. Rarefaction of sorted-subset datasets indicated incomplete sequencing despite the large sequencing depth. Sharing across a few donors was observed for about 5% of naive CD4, 3% to 4% of naive CD8, 2% to 2.5% of memory CD4, and roughly 0.4% of memory CD8 clonotypes. Estimated clonotype richness was generally larger for naive than for memory subsets. Sampling was limited to blood, and TCR repertoires in tissue likely differ from TCR repertoires in blood. The small number of donors limited the genetic and exposure-history diversity represented. Pairwise subsampling led to the expectation that sequencing depth would affect the degree of clonotype sharing among donors.

CDR1 and CDR2, per the germline V gene, are SGHRS and YFSETQ. Reading from cysteine to phenylalanine, the CDR3 counts 17 amino acids. The only DNA kept is the CDR3, 51 bases in frame from the first base. Trimming leaves V shorter by 0 bases and J shorter by 2 bases, with the junction holding 7 bases beyond the gene matches. Comments on this clone: No antigen is known for it. No per-base quality is available; no much larger clone lies one base away.

The donors were healthy, HIV-negative adults with no recently reported acute infections or vaccinations. Only Caucasian adults living in Nashville, Tennessee, USA were represented among the donors. Magnetic negative selection was used to enrich CD4+ T cells, after which naive cells were positively selected on CD45RA and the negative fraction became the memory subset. Blood was obtained by leukapheresis, after which PBMCs were separated by Ficoll-Histopaque density gradient centrifugation and cryopreserved in liquid nitrogen vapor phase. Analytical flow cytometry was used to check the purity and quantity of each magnetically sorted T cell population. Each sorted fraction had its genomic DNA isolated and then quantified by UV absorbance on a Nanodrop 2000c. TCR CDR3 regions were amplified from genomic DNA by multiplex PCR using the deep immunoSEQ assay. Extracted genomic DNA from each cell subset was spread evenly across all wells of several immunoSEQ 96-well plates, with each plate serving as a replicate. For sorted subsets, 200 ng of genomic DNA, equivalent to 25,000 to 30,000 T cell genomes, went into each replicate PCR. The purified libraries were quantified using a Qubit 3.0 fluorometer, sized with a Bioanalyzer 2100, and then quantified again using the KAPA Library Quantification kit. Every immunoSEQ 96-well plate was sequenced on a dedicated single-read 150-cycle Illumina NextSeq 550 flow cell. Under the source paper's analysis protocol: Because only junctional sequences without quality scores were contained in the immunoSEQ output, filtering matching that applied to full-length reads could not be performed. To assign V/J genes and CDR3, sequences were annotated against IMGT germline references using PyIR, a Python wrapper for IgBLAST v1.9. Any read was removed if the V/J assignment was weak (E-value above 1e-6), the CDR3 was missing, or the read contained stop codons, out-of-frame junctions, or ambiguous translated residues. V3J clonotypes were defined by identical inferred V gene, J gene, and CDR3 amino acid sequence. Percentage overlap between repertoires was computed as shared unique clonotypes divided by the size of the smaller repertoire. Richness of each repertoire was evaluated using RTK rarefaction, the Chao1 estimator, and Recon v2.1 estimates of unobserved clonotypes. Generation probabilities for all TCRbeta clonotypes obtained by the gDNA method from a handful of donors were computed using OLGA. TCRdb stores this immuneACCESS table with in-frame sequences only. Part of the clones is absent; in the studies checked, under half of the shortfall reflects unresolved V genes, and no reason is known for the rest. Clone size and V and J calls were adopted from that table, with D and trimming inferred from the DNA. The sample data list about 1 million clones, and around four fifths of these were observed just once. The ten largest make up about 1.4% of the sample.

Sequencing was carried out using memory CD4+ T cells sorted from blood. Interpreted using the paper, the cell subset or site label stands for: CD45RA-negative fraction. The sequence came from a man aged 18 to 30 in good health. Rearrangement joined TRBV5-1 to TRBJ2-7, and TRBD2 aligns with 11 junction nucleotides. For the CDR3, the sequence is CASSLELAGGATYEQYF. The sequenced DNA: TGCGCCAGCAGCTTGGAGCTAGCGGGAGGCGCCACCTACGAGCAGTACTTC. With the portions outside the CDR3 filled from the reference TRBV5-1 and TRBJ2-7 genes, the complete variable region becomes KAGVTQTPRYLIKTRGQQVTLSCSPISGHRSVSWYQQTPGQGLQFLFEYFSETQRNKGNFPGRFSGRQFSNSRSEMNVSTLELGDSALYLCASSLELAGGATYEQYFGPGTRLTVT.